Detailed here is one T cell receptor (beta chain). Its cognate antigen is unknown. The sample is drawn from a study of regulatory T cells in long-lasting Graves disease. Background on the study: To qualify as persistent, Graves' disease required over 5 years of antithyroid drugs with positive TSH receptor antibodies. Study-level findings and limits: Persistent-disease Graves' patients showed less TCR diversity than new cases. Persistent patients shared 2,500 to 3,000 public clonotypes among themselves. Newly diagnosed patients shared fewer, at under 1,000. Under persistent disease, TRBV28, TRBJ1-2 and TRBJ2-5 were used preferentially.

Time point indicated: persistent/refractory GD, antithyroid drugs over 5 years with positive TRAb. The authors made the TCR library using RNA they extracted from PBMCs. Construction of TCR beta libraries relied on iRepertoire HTBI primers and on Arm-PCR targeting CDR3 regions. TCRdb called the multiplex PCR reads again in MiXCR, with one record for every CDR3 protein. Of under 500,000 distinct CDR3 sequences in the sample, less than 25% were seen once. V was pared by 5 bases and J by 1 base, with 15 bases between. CDR3 length: 15 amino acids. Germline V gene sequence: CDR1 SGHRS, CDR2 YFSETQ. The chain uses TRBV5-1 and TRBJ1-1, with D unclear. Sequencing was performed on peripheral blood mononuclear cells (PBMCs), taken when the disease was refractory, from a patient treated with antithyroid drugs. The sequence was collected from a female donor with Graves disease. The CDR3 DNA reads as TGCGCCAGCAGAGTGGGTAGGACGGGGAACACTGAAGCTTTCTTT. This gives the protein CASRVGRTGNTEAFF.